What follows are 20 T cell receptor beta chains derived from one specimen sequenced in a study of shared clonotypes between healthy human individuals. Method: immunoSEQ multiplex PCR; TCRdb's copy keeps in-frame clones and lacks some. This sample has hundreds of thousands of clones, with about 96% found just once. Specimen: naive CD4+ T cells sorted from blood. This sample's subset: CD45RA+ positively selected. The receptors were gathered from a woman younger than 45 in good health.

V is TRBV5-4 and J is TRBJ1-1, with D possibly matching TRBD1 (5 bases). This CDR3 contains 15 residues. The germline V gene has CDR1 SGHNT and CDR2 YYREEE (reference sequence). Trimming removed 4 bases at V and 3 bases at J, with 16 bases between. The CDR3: CASSKGQVPDTEAFF. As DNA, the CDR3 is TGTGCCAGCAGCAAGGGGCAGGTCCCGGACACTGAAGCTTTCTTT.

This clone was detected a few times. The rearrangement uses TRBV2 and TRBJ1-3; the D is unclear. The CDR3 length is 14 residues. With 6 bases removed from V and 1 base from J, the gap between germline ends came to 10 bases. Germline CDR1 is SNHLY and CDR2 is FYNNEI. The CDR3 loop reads CASRALGSGNTIYF. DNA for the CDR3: TGTGCCAGCAGAGCGTTAGGGTCTGGAAACACCATATATTTT.

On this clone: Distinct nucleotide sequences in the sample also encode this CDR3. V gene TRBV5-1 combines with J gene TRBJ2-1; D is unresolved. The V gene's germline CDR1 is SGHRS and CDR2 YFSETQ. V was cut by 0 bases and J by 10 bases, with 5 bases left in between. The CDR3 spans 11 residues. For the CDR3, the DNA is TGCGCCAGCAGCTTGGAAGCAGAGCAGTTCTTC. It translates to CASSLEAEQFF.

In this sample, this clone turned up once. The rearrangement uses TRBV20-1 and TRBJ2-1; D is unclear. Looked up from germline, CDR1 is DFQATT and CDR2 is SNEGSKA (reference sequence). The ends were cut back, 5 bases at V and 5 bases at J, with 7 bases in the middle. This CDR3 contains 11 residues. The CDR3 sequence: CSADTHNEQFF. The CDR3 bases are TGCAGTGCTGATACACACAATGAGCAGTTCTTC.

Written as DNA, the CDR3 is TGTGCCAGCAGGGGGGACAGGGGGAATGTCTATGGCTACACCTTC. It translates to CASRGDRGNVYGYTF. The chain has TRBV28 and TRBJ1-2; 11 bases agree with TRBD1. V shed 6 bases and J 4 bases; nucleotides not matched to a gene: 7. CDR3 size: 15 residues. Germline loops: CDR1 MDHEN, CDR2 SYDVKM.

The DNA for the CDR3 is TGCAGCGCCAAGCCCCAGGGGATCTATGAGCAGTTCTTC. Encoded protein: CSAKPQGIYEQFF. The rearrangement uses TRBV29-1 and TRBJ2-1; perhaps TRBD1 as D (6 bases). The germline V gene has CDR1 SQVTM and CDR2 ANQGSEA. V was trimmed by 7 bases and J by 8 bases, leaving 18 bases between them. CDR3 length: 13 amino acids.

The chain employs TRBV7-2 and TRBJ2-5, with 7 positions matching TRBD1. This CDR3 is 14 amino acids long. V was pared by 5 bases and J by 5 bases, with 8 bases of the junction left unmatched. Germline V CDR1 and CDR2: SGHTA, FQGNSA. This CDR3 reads CASSLRQGRETQYF. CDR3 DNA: TGTGCCAGCAGCCTCAGACAGGGTCGGGAGACCCAGTACTTC. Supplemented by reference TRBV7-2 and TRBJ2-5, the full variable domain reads GAGVSQSPSNKVTEKGKDVELRCDPISGHTALYWYRQSLGQGLEFLIYFQGNSAPDKSGLPSDRFSAERTGGSVSTLTIQRTQQEDSAVYLCASSLRQGRETQYFGPGTRLLVL.

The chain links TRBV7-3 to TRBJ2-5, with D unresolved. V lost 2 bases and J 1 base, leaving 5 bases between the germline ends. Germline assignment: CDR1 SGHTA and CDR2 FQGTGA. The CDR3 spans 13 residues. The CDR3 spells CASSLVPQETQYF. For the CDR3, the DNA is TGTGCCAGCAGCTTAGTTCCCCAAGAGACCCAGTACTTC.

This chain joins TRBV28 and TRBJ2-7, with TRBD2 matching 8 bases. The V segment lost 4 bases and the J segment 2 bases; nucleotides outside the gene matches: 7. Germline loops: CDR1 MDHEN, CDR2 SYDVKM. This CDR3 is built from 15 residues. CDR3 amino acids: CASSSPGGDAYEQYF. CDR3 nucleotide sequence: TGTGCCAGCAGTTCGCCCGGGGGGGACGCCTACGAGCAGTACTTC.

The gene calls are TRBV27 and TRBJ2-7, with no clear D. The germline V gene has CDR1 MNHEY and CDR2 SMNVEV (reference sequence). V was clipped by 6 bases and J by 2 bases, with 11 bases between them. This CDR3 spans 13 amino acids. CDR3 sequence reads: CASSRLLAYEQYF. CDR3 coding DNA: TGTGCCAGCAGCAGACTTCTTGCCTACGAGCAGTACTTC.

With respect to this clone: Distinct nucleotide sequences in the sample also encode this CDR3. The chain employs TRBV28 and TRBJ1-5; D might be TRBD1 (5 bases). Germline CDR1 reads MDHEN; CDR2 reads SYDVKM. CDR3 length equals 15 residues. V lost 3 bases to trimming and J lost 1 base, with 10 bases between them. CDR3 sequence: CASSLAGGSNQPQHF. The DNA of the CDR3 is TGTGCCAGCAGTTTGGCCGGGGGGAGCAATCAGCCCCAGCATTTT.

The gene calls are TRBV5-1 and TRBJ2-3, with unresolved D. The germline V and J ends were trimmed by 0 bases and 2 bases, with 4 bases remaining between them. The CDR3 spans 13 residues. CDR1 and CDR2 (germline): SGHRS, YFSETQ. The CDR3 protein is CASSLGLTDTQYF. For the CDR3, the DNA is TGCGCCAGCAGCTTGGGGCTCACAGATACGCAGTATTTT.

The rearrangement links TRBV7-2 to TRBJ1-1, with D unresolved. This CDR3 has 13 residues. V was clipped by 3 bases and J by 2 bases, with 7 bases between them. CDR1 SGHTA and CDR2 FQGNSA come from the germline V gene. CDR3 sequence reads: CASSFSLNTEAFF. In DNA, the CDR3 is TGTGCCAGCAGCTTTAGCTTAAACACTGAAGCTTTCTTT.

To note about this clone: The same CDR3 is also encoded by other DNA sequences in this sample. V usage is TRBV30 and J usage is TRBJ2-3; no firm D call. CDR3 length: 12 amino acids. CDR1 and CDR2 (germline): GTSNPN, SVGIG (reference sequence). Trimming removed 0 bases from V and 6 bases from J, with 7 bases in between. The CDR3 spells CAWSVSTDTQYF. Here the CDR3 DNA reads TGTGCCTGGAGTGTATCGACCGATACGCAGTATTTT.

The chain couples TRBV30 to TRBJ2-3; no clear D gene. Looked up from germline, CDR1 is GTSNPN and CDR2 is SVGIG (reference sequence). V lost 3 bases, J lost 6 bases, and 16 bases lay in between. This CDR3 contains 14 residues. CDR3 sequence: CAWSRTTVADTQYF. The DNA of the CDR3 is TGTGCCTGGAGCCGGACCACCGTGGCGGATACGCAGTATTTT.

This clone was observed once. The CDR3 region has the DNA TGTGCCAGCACGCAGCACCCGGGACAGAGCTACGAGCAGTACTTC. It translates to CASTQHPGQSYEQYF. This chain joins TRBV6-1 and TRBJ2-7; TRBD1 agrees at 7 bases. With 7 bases clipped from V and 3 bases from J, the junction kept 12 bases outside the gene matches. Germline V gene data show CDR1 as MNHNS and CDR2 as SASEGT. The CDR3 is 15 residues long.

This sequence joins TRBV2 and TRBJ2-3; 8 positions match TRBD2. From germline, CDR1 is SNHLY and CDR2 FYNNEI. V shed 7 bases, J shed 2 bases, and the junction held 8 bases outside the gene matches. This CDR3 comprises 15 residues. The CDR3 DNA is TGTGCCAGCAAGAGGACTAGCTATCCCACAGATACGCAGTATTTT. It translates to CASKRTSYPTDTQYF.

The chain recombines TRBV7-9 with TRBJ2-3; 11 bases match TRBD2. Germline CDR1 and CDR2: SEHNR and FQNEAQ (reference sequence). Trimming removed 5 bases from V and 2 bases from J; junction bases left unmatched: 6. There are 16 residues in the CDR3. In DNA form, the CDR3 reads TGTGCCAGCAGCCAAGGGACTAGCGGACTCACAGATACGCAGTATTTT. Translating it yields CASSQGTSGLTDTQYF.

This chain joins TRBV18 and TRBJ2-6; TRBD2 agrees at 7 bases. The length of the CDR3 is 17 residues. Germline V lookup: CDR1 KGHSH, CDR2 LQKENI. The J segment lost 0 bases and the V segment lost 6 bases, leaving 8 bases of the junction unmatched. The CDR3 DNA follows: TGTGCCAGCTCCCCGGGGGGTCCGAGCTCTGGGGCCAACGTCCTGACTTTC. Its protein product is CASSPGGPSSGANVLTF.

CDR3 sequence reads: CASTKAGTDTQYF. The DNA for the CDR3 is TGTGCCAGCACCAAGGCGGGGACAGATACGCAGTATTTT. The rearrangement joins TRBV28 to TRBJ2-3, with a tentative D call TRBD2 (6 bases). Germline V CDR1 and CDR2: MDHEN, SYDVKM. The CDR3 is made up of 13 amino acids. V was trimmed by 7 bases and J by 3 bases, leaving 11 bases between them.